The rows below give T cell receptor beta chains drawn from one sample of a study of cytomegalovirus exposure and HLA in healthy donors. Profiling relied on immunoSEQ multiplex PCR, and the TCRdb table lists in-frame clones only, not all of them. Among under 200,000 clones listed, 75% were seen once. Specimen: PBMCs. These receptors were obtained from a woman aged 45-60 years in good health and CMV-seropositive. The CDR3 runs from the conserved cysteine through the conserved F or W. D genes are given only for firm matches. Some rows mark clone size as missing; the rest say once, few, many or name a class of expanded clone.

TRBV6-5	TRBJ2-7	NA	NA	CASSYSTVDEQYF	TGTGCCAGCAGTTACTCTACGGTAGACGAGCAGTACTTC
TRBV5-8	TRBJ1-5	NA	once	CASSFVKNQPQHF	TGTGCCAGCAGCTTCGTAAAAAATCAGCCCCAGCATTTT
TRBV2	TRBJ2-3	NA	NA	CASGKGLLRLSSTDTQYF	TGTGCCAGCGGAAAGGGACTCCTGCGTCTGTCTAGCACAGATACGCAGTATTTT
TRBV5-1	TRBJ2-3	NA	NA	CASSLEALETDTQYF	TGCGCCAGCAGCTTGGAAGCACTAGAGACAGATACGCAGTATTTT
TRBV4-1	TRBJ1-1	NA	NA	CASSQGLSPLSEAFF	TGCGCCAGCAGCCAAGGACTGTCGCCTTTGAGTGAAGCTTTCTTT
TRBV2	TRBJ2-7	NA	NA	CASSVVRGFYEQYF	TGTGCCAGCAGCGTCGTTCGGGGATTCTACGAGCAGTACTTC
TRBV7-8	TRBJ2-1	TRBD2	NA	CASSLATSGGNEQFF	TGTGCCAGCAGCTTAGCGACTAGCGGGGGGAATGAGCAGTTCTTC
TRBV7-9	TRBJ1-6	NA	NA	CASSPTNSADSPLHF	TGTGCCAGCAGCCCCACAAATAGCGCGGATTCACCCCTCCACTTT
TRBV2	TRBJ2-5	NA	NA	CASSVAHPAGAEETQYF	TGTGCCAGCAGTGTCGCCCATCCGGCGGGGGCCGAAGAGACCCAGTACTTC
TRBV5-1	TRBJ1-5	NA	few	CASSLEGGNQPQHF	TGCGCCAGCAGCTTGGAAGGGGGCAATCAGCCCCAGCATTTT
TRBV5-1	TRBJ2-1	TRBD2	NA	CASSFGGGTYNEQFF	TGCGCCAGCAGCTTTGGGGGGGGAACCTACAATGAGCAGTTCTTC
TRBV4-2	TRBJ2-2	NA	few	CASSPEDRGTGELFF	TGTGCCAGCAGCCCGGAGGACAGAGGTACCGGGGAGCTGTTTTTT
TRBV5-4	TRBJ2-7	TRBD2	NA	CASSLAERGAEQYF	TGTGCCAGCAGCTTGGCCGAGCGGGGGGCCGAGCAGTACTTC
TRBV5-6	TRBJ2-1	NA	NA	CASSLGWGLSSYNEQFF	TGTGCCAGCAGCCTGGGGTGGGGGCTTAGCTCCTACAATGAGCAGTTCTTC
TRBV2	TRBJ2-6	NA	NA	CASSDYRDSGANVLTF	TGTGCCAGCAGCGACTACAGGGACTCTGGGGCCAACGTCCTGACTTTC
TRBV5-4	TRBJ2-5	TRBD2	once	CASSTATSGGKETQYF	TGTGCCAGCAGCACTGCGACTAGCGGGGGGAAAGAGACCCAGTACTTC
TRBV7-6	TRBJ2-2	TRBD1	NA	CASSVRDRQGVTGELFF	TGTGCCAGCAGCGTAAGAGATAGGCAGGGGGTCACCGGGGAGCTGTTTTTT
TRBV7-9	TRBJ2-6	NA	NA	CASSSTFSGANVLTF	TGTGCCAGCAGCTCGACATTTTCTGGGGCCAACGTCCTGACTTTC
TRBV6-5	TRBJ1-1	TRBD1	NA	CASSYRRGLEAFF	TGTGCCAGCAGTTATCGCAGGGGGTTGGAAGCTTTCTTT
TRBV5-1	TRBJ2-1	TRBD2	NA	CASSGGTSIYNEQFF	TGCGCCAGCAGCGGAGGGACTAGCATTTACAATGAGCAGTTCTTC